This T cell receptor (beta chain) was identified in a study of T-cell memory formation after mild COVID-19. One entry per CDR3 protein, called by TCRdb with MiXCR from the 5' RACE reads. The sample contains under 650,000 distinct CDR3 sequences, over 15% of which appear only once. CDR1 and CDR2 (germline): SQVTM, ANQGSEA. The V end lost 6 bases, the J end lost 2 bases, and 11 bases lay between the germline ends. This CDR3 comprises 13 residues. The sample comprised PBMCs or a T cell subset sorted from them (not recorded which). The gene calls are TRBV29-1 and TRBJ1-3, with unresolved D. The TCR sequence derives from an adult woman who had mild COVID-19 (a few samples of this study predate the infection). Cell type and time point are not known. CDR3 amino acids: CSVRGGTGNTIYF. In DNA form, the CDR3 reads TGCAGCGTGCGAGGCGGTACTGGAAACACCATATATTTT.